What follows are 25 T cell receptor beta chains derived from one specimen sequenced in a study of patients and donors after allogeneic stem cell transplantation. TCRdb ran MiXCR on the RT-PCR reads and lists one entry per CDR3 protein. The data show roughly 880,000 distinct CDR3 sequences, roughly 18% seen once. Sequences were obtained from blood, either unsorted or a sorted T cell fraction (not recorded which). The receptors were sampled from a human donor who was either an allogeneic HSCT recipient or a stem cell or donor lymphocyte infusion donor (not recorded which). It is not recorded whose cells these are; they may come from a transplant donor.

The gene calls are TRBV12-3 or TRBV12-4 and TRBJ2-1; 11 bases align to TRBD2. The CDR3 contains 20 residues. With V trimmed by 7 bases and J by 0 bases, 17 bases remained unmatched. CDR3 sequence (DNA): TGTGCCAGCAAATTGAATCCGGGACTAGCGGCGTCGAGCTCCTACAATGAGCAGTTCTTC. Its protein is CASKLNPGLAASSSYNEQFF.

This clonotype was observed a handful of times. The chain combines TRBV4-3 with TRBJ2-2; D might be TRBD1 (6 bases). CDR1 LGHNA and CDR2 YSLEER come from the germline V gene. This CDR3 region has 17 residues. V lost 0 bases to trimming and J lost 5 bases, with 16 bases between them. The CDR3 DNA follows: TGCGCCAGCAGCCAAGAGCGGGCACAGGGTTGGACCGGGGAGCTGTTTTTT. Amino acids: CASSQERAQGWTGELFF.

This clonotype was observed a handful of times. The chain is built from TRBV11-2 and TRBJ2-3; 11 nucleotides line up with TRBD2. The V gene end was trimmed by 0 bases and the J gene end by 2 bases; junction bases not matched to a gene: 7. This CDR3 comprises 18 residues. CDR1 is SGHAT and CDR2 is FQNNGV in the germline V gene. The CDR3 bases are TGTGCCAGCAGCTTAGAACTAGCGGGGGAATCCCTCACAGATACGCAGTATTTT. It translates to CASSLELAGESLTDTQYF. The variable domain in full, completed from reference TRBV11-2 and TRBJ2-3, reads EAGVAQSPRYKIIEKRQSVAFWCNPISGHATLYWYQQILGQGPKLLIQFQNNGVVDDSQLPKDRFSAERLKGVDSTLKIQPAKLEDSAVYLCASSLELAGESLTDTQYFGPGTRLTVL.

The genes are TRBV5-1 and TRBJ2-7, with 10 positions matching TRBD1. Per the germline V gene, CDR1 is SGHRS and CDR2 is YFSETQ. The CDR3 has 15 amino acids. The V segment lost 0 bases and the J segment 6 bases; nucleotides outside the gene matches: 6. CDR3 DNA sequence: TGCGCCAGCAGCTTGGCCGGGACAGGGGTTCGCGAGCAGTACTTC. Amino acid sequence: CASSLAGTGVREQYF.

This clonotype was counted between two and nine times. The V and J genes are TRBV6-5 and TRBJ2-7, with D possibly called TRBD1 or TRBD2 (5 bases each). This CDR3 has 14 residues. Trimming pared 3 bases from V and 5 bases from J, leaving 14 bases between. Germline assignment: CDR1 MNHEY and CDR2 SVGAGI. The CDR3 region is CASSYPRAGNEQYF. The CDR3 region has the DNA TGTGCCAGCAGTTATCCCAGGGCGGGCAACGAGCAGTACTTC.

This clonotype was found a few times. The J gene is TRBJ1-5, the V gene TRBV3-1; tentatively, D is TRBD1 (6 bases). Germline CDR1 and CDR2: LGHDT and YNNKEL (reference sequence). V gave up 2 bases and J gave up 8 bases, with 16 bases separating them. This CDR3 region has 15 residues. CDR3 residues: CASSQRGTAKEPQHF. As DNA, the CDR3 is TGTGCCAGCAGCCAAAGGGGGACTGCCAAGGAGCCCCAGCATTTT.

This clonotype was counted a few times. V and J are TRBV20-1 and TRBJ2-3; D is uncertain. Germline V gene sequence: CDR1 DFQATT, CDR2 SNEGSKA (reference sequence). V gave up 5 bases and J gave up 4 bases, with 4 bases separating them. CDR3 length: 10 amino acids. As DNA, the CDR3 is TGCAGTGCTTTCTCAGATACGCAGTATTTT. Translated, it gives CSAFSDTQYF.

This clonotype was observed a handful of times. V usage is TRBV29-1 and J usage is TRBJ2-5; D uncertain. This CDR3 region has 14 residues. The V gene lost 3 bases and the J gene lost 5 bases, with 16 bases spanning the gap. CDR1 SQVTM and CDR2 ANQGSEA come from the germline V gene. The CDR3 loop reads CSVDSSAVGETQYF. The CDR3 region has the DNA TGCAGCGTTGACTCGTCGGCAGTTGGGGAGACCCAGTACTTC. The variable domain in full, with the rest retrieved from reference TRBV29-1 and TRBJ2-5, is SAVISQKPSRDICQRGTSLTIQCQVDSQVTMMFWYRQQPGQSLTLIATANQGSEATYESGFVIDKFPISRPNLTFSTLTVSNMSPEDSSIYLCSVDSSAVGETQYFGPGTRLLVL.

Here the CDR3 DNA reads TGTGCCAGCAGCAAAGTTGGAACCTTT. It yields the protein CASSKVGTF. The chain has TRBV21-1 and TRBJ1-4. TRBV21-1 is listed as a pseudogene. CDR3 length: 9 amino acids.

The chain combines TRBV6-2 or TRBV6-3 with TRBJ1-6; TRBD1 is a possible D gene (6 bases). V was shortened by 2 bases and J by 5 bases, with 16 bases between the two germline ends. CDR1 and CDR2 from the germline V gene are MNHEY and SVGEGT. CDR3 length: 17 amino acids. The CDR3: CASSYNWGASDNSPLHF. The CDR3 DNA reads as TGTGCCAGCAGTTACAATTGGGGGGCATCGGATAATTCACCCCTCCACTTT.

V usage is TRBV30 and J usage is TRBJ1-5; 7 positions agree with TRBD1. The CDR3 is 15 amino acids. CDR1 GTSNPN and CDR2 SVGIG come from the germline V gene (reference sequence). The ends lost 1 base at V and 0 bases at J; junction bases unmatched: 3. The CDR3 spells CAWSAGQHSNQPQHF. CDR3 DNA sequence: TGTGCCTGGAGTGCGGGACAGCATAGCAATCAGCCCCAGCATTTT.

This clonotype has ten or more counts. CDR3 residues: CASSPGRSYGYTF. CDR3 nucleotides: TGTGCCAGCAGCCCCGGACGGAGCTATGGCTACACCTTC. The J gene is TRBJ1-2, the V gene TRBV5-6, with D hard to call. CDR1 and CDR2 from the germline V gene are SGHDT and YYEEEE. The CDR3 is 13 residues long. With 4 bases removed from V and 4 bases from J, the gap between germline ends came to 11 bases.

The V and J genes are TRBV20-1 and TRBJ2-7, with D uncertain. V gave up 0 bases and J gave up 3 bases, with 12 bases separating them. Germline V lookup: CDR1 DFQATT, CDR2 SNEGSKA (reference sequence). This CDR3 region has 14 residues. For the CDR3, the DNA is TGCAGTGCTAGAGATCGTATACGGCTCTACGAGCAGTACTTC. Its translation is CSARDRIRLYEQYF.

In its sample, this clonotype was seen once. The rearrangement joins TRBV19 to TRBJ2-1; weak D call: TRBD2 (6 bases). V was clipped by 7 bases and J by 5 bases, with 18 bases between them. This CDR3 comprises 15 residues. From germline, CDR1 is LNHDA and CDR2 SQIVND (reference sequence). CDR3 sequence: CASKSGERLNNEQFF. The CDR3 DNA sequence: TGTGCCAGTAAGTCGGGGGAGAGGCTCAACAATGAGCAGTTCTTC.

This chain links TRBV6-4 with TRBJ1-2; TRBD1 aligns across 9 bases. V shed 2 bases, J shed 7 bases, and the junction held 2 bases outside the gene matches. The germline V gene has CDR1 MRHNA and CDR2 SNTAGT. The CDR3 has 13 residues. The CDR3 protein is CASSDGTGSGYTF. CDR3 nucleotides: TGTGCCAGCAGTGACGGGACAGGGTCTGGCTACACCTTC.

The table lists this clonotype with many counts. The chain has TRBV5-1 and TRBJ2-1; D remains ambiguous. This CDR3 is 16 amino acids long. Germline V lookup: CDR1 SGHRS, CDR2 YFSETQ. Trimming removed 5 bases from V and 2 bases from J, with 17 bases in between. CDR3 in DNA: TGCGCCAGCAGGCCCGAAGGCACACGGGCCTACAATGAGCAGTTCTTC. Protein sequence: CASRPEGTRAYNEQFF.

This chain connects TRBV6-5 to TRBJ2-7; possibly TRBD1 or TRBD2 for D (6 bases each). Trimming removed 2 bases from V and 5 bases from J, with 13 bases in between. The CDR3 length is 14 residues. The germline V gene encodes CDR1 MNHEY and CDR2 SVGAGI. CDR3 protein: CASSYPGARDEQYF. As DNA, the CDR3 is TGTGCCAGCAGTTACCCGGGGGCCCGAGACGAGCAGTACTTC.

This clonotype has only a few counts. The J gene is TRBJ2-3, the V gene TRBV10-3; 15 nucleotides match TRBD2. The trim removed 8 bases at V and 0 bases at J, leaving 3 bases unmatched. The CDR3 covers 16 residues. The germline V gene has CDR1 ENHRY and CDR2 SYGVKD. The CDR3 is CAIGTSGRRSTDTQYF. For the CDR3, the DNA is TGTGCCATCGGGACTAGCGGGAGGCGTAGCACAGATACGCAGTATTTT.

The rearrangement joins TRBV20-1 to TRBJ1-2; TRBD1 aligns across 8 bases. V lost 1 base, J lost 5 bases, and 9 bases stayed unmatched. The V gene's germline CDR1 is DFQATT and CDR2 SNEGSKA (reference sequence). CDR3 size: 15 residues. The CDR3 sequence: CSARGGQGLNYGYTF. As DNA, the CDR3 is TGCAGTGCTAGAGGCGGACAGGGATTGAATTATGGCTACACCTTC.

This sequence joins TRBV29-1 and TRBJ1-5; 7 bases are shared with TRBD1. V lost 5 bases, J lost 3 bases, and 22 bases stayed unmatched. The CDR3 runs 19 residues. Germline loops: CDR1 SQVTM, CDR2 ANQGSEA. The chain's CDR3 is CSVRTGGTAKFTTNQPQHF. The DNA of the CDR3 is TGCAGCGTTCGAACGGGCGGGACAGCGAAATTCACTACCAATCAGCCCCAGCATTTT.

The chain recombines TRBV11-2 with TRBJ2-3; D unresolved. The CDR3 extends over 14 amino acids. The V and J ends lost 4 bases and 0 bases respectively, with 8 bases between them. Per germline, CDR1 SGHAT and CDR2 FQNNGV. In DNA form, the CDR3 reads TGTGCCAGCAGCTCCGTCCCAAGCACAGATACGCAGTATTTT. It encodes CASSSVPSTDTQYF. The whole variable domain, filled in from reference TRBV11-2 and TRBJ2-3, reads EAGVAQSPRYKIIEKRQSVAFWCNPISGHATLYWYQQILGQGPKLLIQFQNNGVVDDSQLPKDRFSAERLKGVDSTLKIQPAKLEDSAVYLCASSSVPSTDTQYFGPGTRLTVL.

This chain's CDR3 is CASRPPPGGAGGSTDTQYF. The CDR3 region has the DNA TGTGCCAGCAGACCCCCACCAGGGGGAGCGGGAGGGAGCACAGATACGCAGTATTTT. The rearrangement links TRBV2 to TRBJ2-3; TRBD2 agrees at 10 bases. The trim removed 6 bases at V and 0 bases at J, leaving 15 bases unmatched. Germline CDR1 and CDR2: SNHLY and FYNNEI. The CDR3 totals 19 residues.

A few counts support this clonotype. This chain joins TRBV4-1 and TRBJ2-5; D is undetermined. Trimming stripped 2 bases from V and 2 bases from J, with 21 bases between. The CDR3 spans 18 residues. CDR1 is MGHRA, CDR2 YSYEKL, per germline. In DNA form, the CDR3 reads TGCGCCAGCAGCCAACGCATTCTCTTTGCCGTACCGCAAGAGACCCAGTACTTC. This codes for CASSQRILFAVPQETQYF.

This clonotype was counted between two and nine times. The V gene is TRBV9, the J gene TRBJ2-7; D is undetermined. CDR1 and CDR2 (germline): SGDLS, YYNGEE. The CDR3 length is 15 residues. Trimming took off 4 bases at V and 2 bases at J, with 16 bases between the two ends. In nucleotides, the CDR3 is TGTGCCAGCAGCCTACGACAATCTCTCACCTACGAGCAGTACTTC. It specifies CASSLRQSLTYEQYF.

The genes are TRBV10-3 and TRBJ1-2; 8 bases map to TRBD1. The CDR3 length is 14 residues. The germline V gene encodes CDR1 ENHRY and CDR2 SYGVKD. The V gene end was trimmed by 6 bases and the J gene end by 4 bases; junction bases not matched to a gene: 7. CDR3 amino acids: CAISRQGPFYGYTF. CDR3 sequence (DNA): TGTGCCATCAGCCGACAGGGGCCTTTCTATGGCTACACCTTC.